The text below deals with one T cell receptor beta chain. The entry originates in a study of blood T cell repertoires in COVID-19. In the study overall: Samples representing acute and convalescent COVID-19 were sourced from the United States, Italy and Spain. T cells, B-cell-depleted T cells, or PBMCs supplied cDNA or gDNA.

How the authors handled the data: Estimation of nucleated cell counts was performed using reference gene primer amplification. Profiled with immunoSEQ multiplex PCR; TCRdb holds only in-frame clones, not every one. The V and J calls and clone size are taken from that table; D and trimming were inferred from the DNA. The sample lists roughly 400,000 clones, less than 95% occurring once. The participants were between about 18 and 89 years old and came from roughly 24 US areas. The ends were cut back, 5 bases at V and 7 bases at J, with 12 bases in the middle. Germline V gives CDR1 SNHLY, CDR2 FYNNEI. The CDR3 is 13 amino acids.

Material for sequencing was PBMCs or T cells enriched from blood (not recorded which). The chain has TRBV2 and TRBJ2-1; perhaps TRBD2 as D (6 bases). The TCR was taken from a man younger than 30 who had recovered from COVID-19. CDR3 residues: CASSRGLGNEQFF. The CDR3 DNA reads TGTGCCAGCAGTAGGGGACTTGGGAATGAGCAGTTCTTC.